The 30 T cell receptor beta chains presented below share a single source sample, sequenced in a study of cytotoxic CD8 clonotypes in ibrutinib-treated CLL. The repertoire was sequenced with immunoSEQ multiplex PCR; TCRdb's copy has only in-frame clones and lacks some. The table lists over 150,000 clones, about 72% of them singletons, with roughly 13% in the top ten. The input for sequencing was PBMCs, taken after 24 months of ibrutinib treatment. These receptor sequences come from a human donor with chronic lymphocytic leukemia.

This chain links TRBV4-1 with TRBJ2-3, with 10 bases identical to TRBD2. CDR1 is MGHRA, CDR2 YSYEKL, per germline. CDR3 length: 14 residues. Trimming took 8 bases from V and 2 from J; bases not matched to a gene: 4. CDR3 residues: CASRLAGHTDTQYF. The CDR3, as DNA: TGCGCCAGCCGACTAGCGGGCCACACAGATACGCAGTATTTT.

The CDR3 region has the DNA TGTGCCAGCAATGAGTACGGTACGCAGTATTTT. As protein: CASNEYGTQYF. This sequence joins TRBV27 and TRBJ2-3; D gene unclear. Germline values: CDR1 MNHEY, CDR2 SMNVEV (reference sequence). Deletions cut 7 bases from V and 8 bases from J, with 10 bases between. The CDR3 runs 11 residues.

This clone was counted once. The chain has TRBV7-2 and TRBJ2-7, with D maybe TRBD1 (5 bases). This CDR3 spans 13 amino acids. Germline V gene sequence: CDR1 SGHTA, CDR2 FQGNSA. With 0 bases removed from V and 4 bases from J, the gap between germline ends came to 7 bases. CDR3: CASSLAQGYEQYF. The CDR3 DNA reads as TGTGCCAGCAGCTTAGCGCAGGGTTACGAGCAGTACTTC.

V gene TRBV5-5 combines with J gene TRBJ2-7; D is perhaps TRBD2 (5 bases). Trimming cost V 10 bases and J 7 bases, with 18 bases left between them. The CDR3 covers 12 residues. Germline V gives CDR1 SGHKS, CDR2 YYEKEE (reference sequence). The DNA for the CDR3 is TGTGCCGCCTCCGAGCCCCCGGGGGAGCAGTACTTC. Translating it yields CAASEPPGEQYF.

This sequence joins TRBV13 and TRBJ1-2; D gene uncertain. The V gene's germline CDR1 is PRHDT and CDR2 FYEKMQ (reference sequence). The CDR3 runs to 13 residues. The V end lost 7 bases, the J end lost 3 bases, and 12 bases lay between the germline ends. The CDR3, as DNA: TGTGCCAGCACCTCCCTGATCGACTATGGCTACACCTTC. The encoded protein is CASTSLIDYGYTF.

The V gene is TRBV4-3, the J gene TRBJ2-1, with D hard to call. CDR1 and CDR2 (germline): LGHNA, YSLEER. The V end was cut by 0 bases, the J end by 0 bases, with 12 bases between. The CDR3 consists of 17 residues. The CDR3 is CASSQEVFWSSYNEQFF. CDR3 bases: TGCGCCAGCAGCCAAGAAGTATTCTGGAGCTCCTACAATGAGCAGTTCTTC.

J is TRBJ2-2 and V is TRBV9; 8 positions agree with TRBD2. CDR3 length: 15 amino acids. The germline CDR1 and CDR2 sequences are SGDLS and YYNGEE. Losses at the gene ends were 4 bases for V and 0 bases for J; bases not matched to a gene: 2. This CDR3 is CASSSGLANTGELFF. The CDR3 DNA reads as TGTGCCAGCAGCTCGGGACTAGCGAACACCGGGGAGCTGTTTTTT.

The chain is built from TRBV4-3 and TRBJ2-7, with a possible D match to TRBD1 (5 bases). V lost 0 bases and J lost 3, with 12 bases in between. The CDR3 runs 15 residues. CDR1 is LGHNA, CDR2 YSLEER, per germline. CDR3 in amino acids: CASSQDHQGFYEQYF. The CDR3 DNA follows: TGCGCCAGCAGCCAAGATCATCAGGGTTTCTACGAGCAGTACTTC.

J is TRBJ2-1 and V is TRBV5-1; D gene uncertain. The CDR3 spans 13 residues. Between the trimmed V and J ends, which lost 0 bases and 5 bases, there was a span of 6 bases. The germline V gene has CDR1 SGHRS and CDR2 YFSETQ. The CDR3 protein is CASSLGHNNEQFF. The CDR3 DNA follows: TGCGCCAGCAGCTTGGGGCACAACAATGAGCAGTTCTTC.

This clone has a handful of counts. The DNA for the CDR3 is TGCAGCGTTGAAGATTGGTTTATCGCCAATTACAATGAGCAGTTCTTC. Its translation is CSVEDWFIANYNEQFF. This chain links TRBV29-1 with TRBJ2-1; D gene unclear. V dropped 0 bases and J dropped 4 bases, with 16 bases sitting between them. In germline, CDR1 is SQVTM, CDR2 ANQGSEA. This CDR3 has 16 residues.

This chain links TRBV5-1 with TRBJ2-1; TRBD1 is a possible D gene (6 bases). Germline V gene sequence: CDR1 SGHRS, CDR2 YFSETQ. Trimming took off 4 bases at V and 0 bases at J, with 11 bases between the two ends. This CDR3 is built from 15 residues. CDR3 in DNA: TGCGCCAGCAGCGGGGGCATTGGCTCCTACAATGAGCAGTTCTTC. Translation: CASSGGIGSYNEQFF.

This clone was observed a few times. J is TRBJ1-1 and V is TRBV30, with TRBD1 as a possible D gene (6 bases). V lost 3 bases and J 0 bases, leaving 14 bases between the germline ends. This CDR3 region has 15 residues. CDR1 and CDR2 (germline): GTSNPN, SVGIG (reference sequence). CDR3 nucleotide sequence: TGTGCCTGGAGAGATACCGGGACAATGAACACTGAAGCTTTCTTT. This encodes CAWRDTGTMNTEAFF.

The chain is built from TRBV27 and TRBJ2-7; D is uncertain. The CDR3 is 15 residues long. Germline V lookup: CDR1 MNHEY, CDR2 SMNVEV (reference sequence). Trimming removed 0 bases from V and 5 bases from J, with 14 bases in between. This CDR3 is CASSLSGAGANEQYF. CDR3 nucleotides: TGTGCCAGCAGTTTATCGGGTGCAGGAGCGAACGAGCAGTACTTC.

CDR3 nucleotide sequence: TGTGCCAGCAGCCCCTACTTTGAGACCCAGTACTTC. Its translation: CASSPYFETQYF. The chain joins TRBV7-2 to TRBJ2-5, with D unclear. Looked up from germline, CDR1 is SGHTA and CDR2 is FQGNSA. Trimming removed 5 bases from V and 5 bases from J, with 9 bases in between. CDR3 length: 12 residues.

The DNA of the CDR3 is TGCGCCAGCAGCTTGGCCGGGGGTGCTGAAGCTTTCTTT. Protein sequence: CASSLAGGAEAFF. The chain combines TRBV5-1 with TRBJ1-1; perhaps TRBD1 as D (5 bases). This CDR3 spans 13 amino acids. Trimming removed 0 bases from V and 6 bases from J, with 9 bases in between. The germline V gene encodes CDR1 SGHRS and CDR2 YFSETQ.

V and J are TRBV5-6 and TRBJ1-1; D is perhaps TRBD1 (5 bases). Germline V lookup: CDR1 SGHDT, CDR2 YYEEEE. V was clipped by 0 bases and J by 0 bases, with 15 bases between them. This CDR3 contains 17 residues. CDR3: CASSLELGQGLNTEAFF. The CDR3 DNA sequence: TGTGCCAGCAGCTTGGAATTAGGGCAGGGATTGAACACTGAAGCTTTCTTT.

The chain is built from TRBV4-3 and TRBJ1-5; no definite D call. This CDR3 region has 16 residues. Trimming cost V 1 base and J 4 bases, with 14 bases left between them. Germline V gives CDR1 LGHNA, CDR2 YSLEER. CDR3 sequence reads: CASSQGVGDVNQPQHF. The DNA of the CDR3 is TGCGCCAGCAGCCAAGGGGTCGGGGATGTTAATCAGCCCCAGCATTTT.

This chain joins TRBV5-1 and TRBJ1-2; D not resolved. The CDR3 extends over 13 amino acids. The V end lost 0 bases, the J end lost 6 bases, and 9 bases lay between the germline ends. Germline-derived CDR1 and CDR2 are SGHRS and YFSETQ. The CDR3 DNA is TGCGCCAGCAGCTTGGGGGCCCACGATGGCTACACCTTC. Its translation: CASSLGAHDGYTF.

The chain combines TRBV7-9 with TRBJ1-5; the D gene is possibly TRBD1 (5 bases). Trimming stripped 1 base from V and 12 bases from J, with 10 bases between. The CDR3 consists of 12 residues. Germline loops: CDR1 SEHNR, CDR2 FQNEAQ (reference sequence). CDR3: CASSLGQGFQHF. The CDR3 DNA is TGTGCCAGCAGCTTAGGGCAGGGCTTCCAGCATTTT. The whole variable domain, filled in from reference TRBV7-9 and TRBJ1-5, reads DTGVSQNPRHKITKRGQNVTFRCDPISEHNRLYWYRQTLGQGPEFLTYFQNEAQLEKSRLLSDRFSAERPKGSFSTLEIQRTEQGDSAMYLCASSLGQGFQHFGDGTRLSIL.

V is TRBV5-4 and J is TRBJ2-5; D might be TRBD1 or TRBD2, each matching 6 bases. V gave up 2 bases and J gave up 5 bases, with 16 bases separating them. The CDR3 totals 15 residues. The germline V gene encodes CDR1 SGHNT and CDR2 YYREEE (reference sequence). The CDR3 DNA sequence: TGTGCCAGCAGCTTCTTTCCGGGGGCGGTTGAGACCCAGTACTTC. Protein product: CASSFFPGAVETQYF.

The count of this clone is one. The rearrangement links TRBV27 to TRBJ2-2; TRBD1 matches 8 bases. The length of the CDR3 is 15 residues. The V gene end was trimmed by 6 bases and the J gene end by 1 base; junction bases not matched to a gene: 4. The germline V gene encodes CDR1 MNHEY and CDR2 SMNVEV (reference sequence). The CDR3 protein is CASRWTGLNTGELFF. The CDR3 DNA sequence: TGTGCCAGCAGGTGGACAGGGCTGAACACCGGGGAGCTGTTTTTT.

The J gene is TRBJ2-7, the V gene TRBV5-1; 12 bases line up with TRBD2. From germline, CDR1 is SGHRS and CDR2 YFSETQ. The CDR3 contains 16 residues. V gave up 0 bases and J gave up 6 bases; unmatched junction bases: 7. The CDR3 loop reads CASSLALAGGGGEQYF. The CDR3 DNA sequence: TGCGCCAGCAGCTTGGCTCTAGCGGGAGGGGGCGGCGAGCAGTACTTC.

The CDR3 reads CASSFSPWGGRNEQFF. CDR3 coding DNA: TGTGCCAGCAGCTTCTCCCCTTGGGGGGGGCGGAATGAGCAGTTCTTC. This rearrangement joins TRBV7-8 to TRBJ2-1, with D possibly matching TRBD2 (7 bases). This CDR3 has 16 residues. V was clipped by 3 bases and J by 7 bases, with 19 bases between them. Germline V gene sequence: CDR1 SGHVS, CDR2 FQNEAQ.

The chain carries TRBV6-5 and TRBJ1-1; D perhaps matches TRBD1 (6 bases). This CDR3 has 14 residues. Germline CDR1 MNHEY, CDR2 SVGAGI. Trimming took 7 bases from V and 3 from J, leaving 15 bases between them. Here the CDR3 DNA reads TGTGCCAGCAACAACCAGGGGTCGTACACTGAAGCTTTCTTT. This codes for CASNNQGSYTEAFF.

This clone was recorded a few times. The chain is built from TRBV23-1 and TRBJ1-5; D uncertain. TRBV23-1 is annotated as an ORF whose role is uncertain. Trimming removed 1 base at V and 0 bases at J, with 7 bases between. The CDR3 is 15 amino acids. The DNA for the CDR3 is TGCGCCAGCAGTCAATGCACAGATAGCAATCAGCCCCAGCATTTT. It translates to CASSQCTDSNQPQHF.

The rearrangement uses TRBV23-1 and TRBJ2-7; 10 nucleotides line up with TRBD2. TRBV23-1 is an open reading frame, and its role is uncertain. V was clipped by 2 bases and J by 2 bases; unmatched bases: 12. The CDR3 consists of 18 residues. The CDR3 sequence is CASSQRKEGTSATYEQYF. For the CDR3, the DNA is TGCGCCAGCAGTCAACGAAAAGAAGGGACTAGCGCCACCTACGAGCAGTACTTC.

The chain employs TRBV5-4 and TRBJ2-7; 10 bases match TRBD1. CDR1 and CDR2 from the germline V gene are SGHNT and YYREEE (reference sequence). The CDR3 contains 15 residues. V was pared by 5 bases and J by 5 bases, with 10 bases of the junction left unmatched. The CDR3 sequence is CASSLDRGRVHEQYF. DNA for the CDR3: TGTGCCAGCAGTCTTGACAGGGGGCGCGTCCACGAGCAGTACTTC.

The rearrangement joins TRBV27 to TRBJ2-7; 9 bases fit TRBD1. Germline V gene data show CDR1 as MNHEY and CDR2 as SMNVEV (reference sequence). V lost 4 bases and J lost 5; bases outside the gene matches: 15. This CDR3 has 17 residues. CDR3 region: CASSSMSTGTGRNEQYF. In DNA form, the CDR3 reads TGTGCCAGCAGTTCCATGTCCACCGGGACAGGGAGGAACGAGCAGTACTTC.

With respect to this clone: One end of the junction fails to match germline, which may point to a read error. This chain joins TRBV7-2 and TRBJ2-2, with 11 bases that match TRBD2. The CDR3 contains 15 residues. Looked up from germline, CDR1 is SGHTA and CDR2 is FQGNSA. The DNA for the CDR3 is TGTGCCAGCAGATTAGCGGGAGGGCCCTCCGGGGAGCTGTTTTTT. Encoded protein: CASRLAGGPSGELFF.

The J gene is TRBJ2-1, the V gene TRBV6-5; D perhaps matches TRBD2 (6 bases). With 2 bases removed from V and 10 bases from J, the gap between germline ends came to 9 bases. The germline CDR1 and CDR2 sequences are MNHEY and SVGAGI. CDR3 length equals 12 residues. The CDR3 nucleotides are TGTGCCAGCAGTTACGGGACTGAAGAGCAGTTCTTC. Translated: CASSYGTEEQFF.